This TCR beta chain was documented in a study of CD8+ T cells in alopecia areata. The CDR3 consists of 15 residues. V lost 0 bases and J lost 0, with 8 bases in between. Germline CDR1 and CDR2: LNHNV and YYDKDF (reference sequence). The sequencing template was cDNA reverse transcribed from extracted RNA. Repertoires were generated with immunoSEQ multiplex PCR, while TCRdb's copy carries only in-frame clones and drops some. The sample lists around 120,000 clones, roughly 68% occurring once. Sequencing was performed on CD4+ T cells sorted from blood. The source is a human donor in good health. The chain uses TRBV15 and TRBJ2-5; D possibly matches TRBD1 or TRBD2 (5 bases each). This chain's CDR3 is CATSRDGTYQETQYF. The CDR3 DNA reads TGTGCCACCAGCAGAGATGGGACGTACCAAGAGACCCAGTACTTC.